Below, one T cell receptor beta chain is given with its context. CDR3 length equals 16 residues. Trimming cost V 4 bases and J 4 bases; bases outside gene matches: 12. Germline V gives CDR1 SGHRS, CDR2 YFSETQ. The use of a sample-barcoded 5' primer and a J-beta primer mix characterized a second PCR of roughly 6 to 11 cycles. Each CDR3 protein is one row after TCRdb ran MiXCR on the 5' RACE reads. The sample shows about a million distinct CDR3 sequences, less than 45% of them seen only once. This sample was included in a study of blood T cells in healthy people across ages. The sample taken for sequencing was blood. The rearrangement joins TRBV5-1 to TRBJ2-3, with 7 bases matching TRBD2. The sequence derives from a man aged 18-30 years in good health. This CDR3 reads CASSGPTAGKADTQYF. The CDR3 nucleotides are TGCGCCAGCAGCGGACCCACAGCGGGGAAGGCAGATACGCAGTATTTT.